A single sample gave rise to the 25 T cell receptor beta chains below, sequenced in a study of CD8+ T cells in alopecia areata. Described treatment: oral pan-JAK inhibitor, 5-10 mg twice daily. cDNA prepared by RNA extraction and subsequent reverse transcription served as the template for sequencing. Profiling relied on immunoSEQ multiplex PCR, and the TCRdb table lists in-frame clones only, not all of them. The sample comprises more than 200,000 clones, more than 60% of which are singletons, and around 1.2% rests with the top ten. The material sequenced was CD4+ T cells sorted from blood, taken around week 44, from a patient treated with tofacitinib. The receptors originated from a human donor with alopecia areata.

This clone was found a few times. Germline is not matched at one junction end, which may reflect a read error. The chain combines TRBV7-9 with TRBJ2-7, with a weak D call TRBD1 (5 bases). CDR1 and CDR2 (germline): SEHNR, FQNEAQ (reference sequence). CDR3 size: 12 residues. The CDR3 is CASSFPQGKRHF. Here the CDR3 DNA reads TGTGCCAGCAGCTTCCCGCAGGGTAAAAGGCACTTC.

The chain uses TRBV29-1 and TRBJ2-3; D unclear. This CDR3 spans 13 amino acids. Trimming stripped 4 bases from V and 0 bases from J, with 8 bases between. Germline V gene sequence: CDR1 SQVTM, CDR2 ANQGSEA. CDR3 region: CSVGVGSTDTQYF. In DNA form, the CDR3 reads TGCAGCGTTGGTGTGGGGAGCACAGATACGCAGTATTTT.

This clone was seen a handful of times. The chain employs TRBV10-1 and TRBJ1-2, with TRBD1 matching over 7 bases. CDR1 and CDR2 from the germline V gene are WNHNN and SYGVQD (reference sequence). The CDR3 loop spans 14 amino acids. V trimming: 6 bases; J trimming: 6 bases; junction bases outside the gene matches: 10. In DNA form, the CDR3 reads TGCGCCAGCAGCGACCAAAACAGGGGTCATGGCTACACCTTC. It specifies CASSDQNRGHGYTF.

The chain is built from TRBV4-3 and TRBJ1-2, with 8 bases identical to TRBD1. Trimming at V came to 2 bases and at J to 4 bases, leaving 3 bases not matched to a gene. This CDR3 has 14 amino acids. Germline CDR1 reads LGHNA; CDR2 reads YSLEER. Written as DNA, the CDR3 is TGCGCCAGCAGCCAATCGACAGGGGTCTATGGCTACACCTTC. Protein product: CASSQSTGVYGYTF.

The chain recombines TRBV6-5 with TRBJ2-6; D could derive from TRBD1 or TRBD2 (5 bases each). Germline-derived CDR1 and CDR2 are MNHEY and SVGAGI. V shed 6 bases and J shed 3 bases, with 12 bases lying between them. The CDR3 loop spans 15 amino acids. CDR3 in amino acids: CASRTGGIGANVLTF. CDR3 sequence (DNA): TGTGCCAGCAGAACAGGAGGTATTGGGGCCAACGTCCTGACTTTC.

This chain uses TRBV30 with TRBJ1-5; TRBD1 matches at 8 bases. Germline V lookup: CDR1 GTSNPN, CDR2 SVGIG (reference sequence). With V trimmed by 7 bases and J by 4 bases, 9 bases remained unmatched. CDR3 length equals 14 residues. The CDR3 nucleotides read TGTGCCTATAACCAGGGGGCTGGGAATCAGCCCCAGCATTTT. Its translation: CAYNQGAGNQPQHF. The full variable domain, in which reference TRBV30 and TRBJ1-5 provide the parts outside the CDR3, is SQTIHQWPATLVQPVGSPLSLECTVEGTSNPNLYWYRQAAGRGLQLLFYSVGIGQISSEVPQNLSASRPQDRQFILSSKKLLLSDSGFYLCAYNQGAGNQPQHFGDGTRLSIL.

The rearrangement uses TRBV7-2 and TRBJ2-7; D assignment may be TRBD1 or TRBD2 (5 bases each). The CDR3 is made up of 16 amino acids. V was cut by 5 bases and J by 3 bases, with 20 bases left in between. Germline CDR1 and CDR2: SGHTA and FQGNSA. As DNA, the CDR3 is TGTGCCAGCAGCCTCCTGGGGGATCTAACAGGCTACGAGCAGTACTTC. Translated, it gives CASSLLGDLTGYEQYF.

This chain uses TRBV6-4 with TRBJ2-1, with D perhaps TRBD2 (8 bases). CDR1 and CDR2 (germline): MRHNA, SNTAGT. The CDR3 contains 17 residues. V was shortened by 5 bases and J by 4 bases, with 21 bases between the two germline ends. In DNA form, the CDR3 reads TGTGCCAGCAGTAACAGGGGCTTGAGCGGGGGTTACAATGAGCAGTTCTTC. It translates to CASSNRGLSGGYNEQFF.

This chain connects TRBV29-1 to TRBJ2-3; D unresolved. The CDR3 has 13 amino acids. Germline V gene data show CDR1 as SQVTM and CDR2 as ANQGSEA. The V end was cut by 4 bases, the J end by 6 bases, with 14 bases between. CDR3 nucleotides: TGCAGCGTTGGGAACAGCGTGGGGGATACGCAGTATTTT. Translation: CSVGNSVGDTQYF.

This clone was seen only once. The gene calls are TRBV10-3 and TRBJ2-7, with 13 bases matching TRBD2. The junction had 6 bases not matched to a gene; V was cut back by 5 bases and J by 5 bases. The CDR3 extends over 15 amino acids. CDR1 is ENHRY and CDR2 is SYGVKD in the germline V gene. The CDR3 coding sequence is TGTGCCATCAGTAGACTAGCGGGGGGCCCCAACGAGCAGTACTTC. Amino acids: CAISRLAGGPNEQYF.

Regarding this clone: Germline is not matched at one junction end, which may reflect a read error. V usage is TRBV2 and J usage is TRBJ2-7, with D hard to call. The CDR3 totals 10 residues. Germline V lookup: CDR1 SNHLY, CDR2 FYNNEI. The CDR3 loop is CASRGNEQHF. The CDR3 nucleotides read TGTGCCAGCAGGGGTAACGAGCAGCACTTC.

The sample holds a few counts of this clone. The J gene is TRBJ2-2, the V gene TRBV27, with D uncertain. The CDR3 covers 12 residues. The V gene lost 2 bases and the J gene lost 4 bases, with 2 bases spanning the gap. Germline CDR1 MNHEY, CDR2 SMNVEV (reference sequence). The CDR3 DNA follows: TGTGCCAGCAGTTTAGGCACCGGGGAGCTGTTTTTT. It specifies CASSLGTGELFF.

Of note for this clone: Other DNA sequences in the sample encode the same CDR3. The rearrangement joins TRBV7-3 to TRBJ2-3; D ambiguous. The CDR3 spans 13 residues. Looked up from germline, CDR1 is SGHTA and CDR2 is FQGTGA. V lost 0 bases to trimming and J lost 2 bases, with 3 bases between them. The DNA for the CDR3 is TGTGCCAGCAGCTTAACGTACACAGATACGCAGTATTTT. As protein: CASSLTYTDTQYF.

This rearrangement joins TRBV9 to TRBJ1-2, with D possibly matching TRBD1 (5 bases). The CDR3 is 16 residues long. Germline lookup yields CDR1 SGDLS and CDR2 YYNGEE. V was shortened by 0 bases and J by 5 bases, with 17 bases between the two germline ends. The CDR3: CASSVEGTGTKYGYTF. The CDR3 DNA is TGTGCCAGCAGCGTAGAGGGGACGGGTACCAAATATGGCTACACCTTC.

This CDR3 reads CASLRENYGYTF. CDR3 DNA sequence: TGCGCCAGCCTCCGGGAAAACTATGGCTACACCTTC. This chain connects TRBV10-2 to TRBJ1-2; D is unclear. CDR3 length: 12 amino acids. Germline lookup yields CDR1 WSHSY and CDR2 SAAADI. V gave up 8 bases and J gave up 2 bases, with 9 bases separating them.

This clone was seen ten or more times. The rearrangement uses TRBV7-3 and TRBJ1-2; no definite D call. V dropped 1 base and J dropped 7 bases, with 10 bases sitting between them. The CDR3 length is 13 residues. Germline V gives CDR1 SGHTA, CDR2 FQGTGA. The CDR3 protein is CASSLREGGGYTF. DNA for the CDR3: TGTGCCAGCAGCTTAAGGGAGGGCGGTGGCTACACCTTC. The whole variable domain, remainder taken from reference TRBV7-3 and TRBJ1-2, is GAGVSQTPSNKVTEKGKYVELRCDPISGHTALYWYRQSLGQGPEFLIYFQGTGAADDSGLPNDRFFAVRPEGSVSTLKIQRTERGDSAVYLCASSLREGGGYTFGSGTRLTVV.

The rearrangement uses TRBV7-6 and TRBJ2-2; 11 bases line up with TRBD2. V lost 5 bases to trimming and J lost 4 bases; unmatched junction nucleotides: 6. CDR3 length: 16 amino acids. Per the germline V gene, CDR1 is SGHVS and CDR2 is FNYEAQ. CDR3 DNA: TGTGCCAGCAGCCCATTAGCGGGGGGGCCCACCGGGGAGCTGTTTTTT. It yields the protein CASSPLAGGPTGELFF.

The chain uses TRBV7-3 and TRBJ2-2; D gene uncertain. V was pared by 5 bases and J by 9 bases, with 16 bases between. Germline V gene sequence: CDR1 SGHTA, CDR2 FQGTGA. The CDR3 runs to 14 residues. CDR3 coding DNA: TGTGCCAGCAGCCGGACCCAGTTTAGCAGGGAGCTGTTTTTT. This gives the protein CASSRTQFSRELFF. Full variable domain (rest looked up from reference TRBV7-3 and TRBJ2-2): GAGVSQTPSNKVTEKGKYVELRCDPISGHTALYWYRQSLGQGPEFLIYFQGTGAADDSGLPNDRFFAVRPEGSVSTLKIQRTERGDSAVYLCASSRTQFSRELFFGEGSRLTVL.

V gene TRBV7-9 combines with J gene TRBJ2-1; TRBD1 agrees at 8 bases. After removal of 0 bases from V and 2 bases from J, the junction contained 3 bases not matched to a gene. Per the germline V gene, CDR1 is SEHNR and CDR2 is FQNEAQ (reference sequence). This CDR3 has 16 residues. The DNA of the CDR3 is TGTGCCAGCAGCTTAGCGGTGGACAGGGCCTACAATGAGCAGTTCTTC. Residues: CASSLAVDRAYNEQFF.

This clone showed up just a few times. CDR3 amino acids: CASSVGGGSVDIQYF. CDR3 DNA: TGTGCCAGCAGCGTAGGCGGGGGGTCGGTGGACATTCAGTACTTC. The rearrangement uses TRBV9 and TRBJ2-4; TRBD2 agrees at 8 bases. Germline assignment: CDR1 SGDLS and CDR2 YYNGEE. The CDR3 loop spans 15 amino acids. Trimming took 0 bases from V and 8 from J; bases not matched to a gene: 7. Full variable domain (outside the CDR3, taken from reference TRBV9 and TRBJ2-4): DSGVTQTPKHLITATGQRVTLRCSPRSGDLSVYWYQQSLDQGLQFLIQYYNGEERAKGNILERFSAQQFPDLHSELNLSSLELGDSALYFCASSVGGGSVDIQYFGAGTRLSVL.

The chain couples TRBV30 to TRBJ2-1; D is uncertain. This CDR3 comprises 15 residues. Germline lookup yields CDR1 GTSNPN and CDR2 SVGIG (reference sequence). Trimming removed 4 bases from V and 2 bases from J, with 15 bases in between. CDR3 amino acids: CAWTFGVNTYNEQFF. The CDR3, as DNA: TGTGCCTGGACCTTTGGAGTGAACACCTACAATGAGCAGTTCTTC.

The gene calls are TRBV7-2 and TRBJ1-2; D call uncertain. CDR1 SGHTA and CDR2 FQGNSA come from the germline V gene. CDR3 length: 11 amino acids. The V end was cut by 5 bases, the J end by 6 bases, with 7 bases between. The CDR3 is CASSLKHGYTF. CDR3 DNA sequence: TGTGCCAGCAGCCTGAAGCATGGCTACACCTTC.

This chain links TRBV5-6 with TRBJ2-3; D ambiguous. The CDR3 is 12 amino acids. Per the germline V gene, CDR1 is SGHDT and CDR2 is YYEEEE. V lost 0 bases to trimming and J lost 4 bases, with 3 bases between them. The CDR3 protein is CASSLVSDTQYF. CDR3 sequence (DNA): TGTGCCAGCAGCTTGGTTTCAGATACGCAGTATTTT.

CDR3 bases: TGCAGCGTTGGGGGGACAGGGGGCCTCTACACCTTC. Its protein product is CSVGGTGGLYTF. V usage is TRBV29-1 and J usage is TRBJ1-2, with 12 bases matching TRBD1. The ends lost 4 bases at V and 10 bases at J; junction bases unmatched: 4. CDR3 size: 12 residues. Germline V gene data show CDR1 as SQVTM and CDR2 as ANQGSEA.

The sample holds a few counts of this clone. CDR3 DNA: TGTGCCAGCAGCTCCCTAGCCAAAAACATTCAGTACTTC. Protein sequence: CASSSLAKNIQYF. The chain couples TRBV11-2 to TRBJ2-4; D not resolved. Germline V gene data show CDR1 as SGHAT and CDR2 as FQNNGV. The CDR3 totals 13 residues. The V end was cut by 4 bases, the J end by 0 bases, with 4 bases between.